A selection of T cell receptor beta chains follows, all from one sample in a study of T cells expressing NK-cell markers. TCRdb reprocessed the 5' RACE reads, with one entry per CDR3 protein and no DNA. The sample table includes 500,000 or so distinct CDR3 sequences. Sequencing was performed on blood T cells: a sorted CD56 or NKG2C T cell subset, CD4+ or CD8+ T cells, or bulk PBMC T cells (not recorded which). These receptors were collected from a man in his late teens or twenties in good health. CDR3s include the opening cysteine and the closing phenylalanine or tryptophan.

v_gene	j_gene	CDR3aa
TRBV7-6	TRBJ2-5	CASSRSQGVGETQYF
TRBV4-1	TRBJ2-1	CASSQDLGLVDNEQFF
TRBV9	TRBJ1-1	CASSVGSGNTEAFF
TRBV7-2	TRBJ1-2	CASSSQGLDGYTF
TRBV20-1	TRBJ1-5	CSASQTGLNQPQHF
TRBV6-2/TRBV6-3	TRBJ2-3	CASRLEAGTQYF
TRBV9	TRBJ2-1	CASSHTVTRDRVYNEQFF
TRBV12-3/TRBV12-4	TRBJ1-2	CASSLRRGVGGYTF
TRBV5-1	TRBJ1-4	CASSIHRGEKLFF
TRBV4-3	TRBJ2-5	CASSQETGRSGETQYF
TRBV6-5	TRBJ1-6	CASVSGTPRYNSPLHF
TRBV27	TRBJ1-6	CASSLDTGFGNSPLHF
TRBV5-1	TRBJ2-1	CASSLEKKSSQEQFF
TRBV27	TRBJ2-3	CASSLGVGGGTDTQYF
TRBV30	TRBJ1-6	CAWSVARSLHF
TRBV5-1	TRBJ1-2	CASSLGSGSWSYGYTF
TRBV27	TRBJ2-7	CASSQGVGPGVYEQYF
TRBV29-1	TRBJ2-1	CSVMGGSSGRRSYNEQFF
TRBV6-1	TRBJ2-1	CASTASGTNYNEQFF
TRBV6-2/TRBV6-3	TRBJ2-7	CASSYRTSGSVEQYF
TRBV2	TRBJ2-1	CASSGLAQGNEQFF
TRBV5-1	TRBJ2-6	CASSRRDTSGANVLTF
TRBV29-1	TRBJ1-3	CSVGWETAGNTIYF
TRBV12-3/TRBV12-4	TRBJ1-3	CASSGENTIYF
TRBV3-1	TRBJ1-2	CASRRGQGHYGYTF
TRBV9	TRBJ2-3	CASSGAGSADTQYF
TRBV29-1	TRBJ1-2	CSVEEIPGLTANYGYTF
TRBV12-3/TRBV12-4	TRBJ2-1	CASTAVGRSYNEQFF
TRBV20-1	TRBJ1-6	CSAHIRSSYNSPLHF
TRBV9	TRBJ1-1	CASSPVEGLGNTEAFF
TRBV29-1	TRBJ2-1	CSVEGGRLAGAYNEQFF
TRBV6-2/TRBV6-3	TRBJ2-2	CASTLLAPNTGELFF
TRBV5-1	TRBJ2-1	CASSLQGEGFNEQFF
TRBV7-9	TRBJ2-1	CASSPLGGVAYNEQFF
TRBV29-1	TRBJ1-1	CSPHGGNTEAFF
TRBV7-2	TRBJ2-5	CASSQPTGGMETQYF
TRBV30	TRBJ2-1	CAWQRTVSYNEQFF
TRBV27	TRBJ2-3	CASSLSLDSAKVTQYF
TRBV7-9	TRBJ2-5	CASSSIGTSQETQYF
TRBV24-1	TRBJ2-1	CATSHGGPGSYNEQFF
TRBV5-6	TRBJ1-2	CASSLVPESGYGYTF
TRBV15	TRBJ1-5	CATSRDADPGFMNQPQHF
TRBV12-3/TRBV12-4	TRBJ2-2	CASIPMLVGDTGELFF
TRBV5-1	TRBJ1-5	CASKLGPGGNQPQHF
TRBV7-9	TRBJ1-1	CASSPRQRPEAFF
TRBV7-8	TRBJ1-1	CASSERWGRGNTEAFF
TRBV6-2/TRBV6-3	TRBJ2-3	CASSRTARGTDTQYF
TRBV20-1	TRBJ1-5	CSARFPGVYQPQHF
TRBV12-3/TRBV12-4	TRBJ1-1	CASGFPGNTEAFF
TRBV12-5	TRBJ2-1	CASGLTTGVVNEQFF
TRBV20-1	TRBJ1-5	CSARGSLQGVVNQPQHF
TRBV15	TRBJ2-2	CATSRVWLAGEGGGELFF
TRBV20-1	TRBJ2-5	CSGVGLAGETQYF
TRBV12-3/TRBV12-4	TRBJ2-1	CASSSQPGTSGYNEQFF
TRBV11-1	TRBJ2-5	CASGQAGGVQETQYF